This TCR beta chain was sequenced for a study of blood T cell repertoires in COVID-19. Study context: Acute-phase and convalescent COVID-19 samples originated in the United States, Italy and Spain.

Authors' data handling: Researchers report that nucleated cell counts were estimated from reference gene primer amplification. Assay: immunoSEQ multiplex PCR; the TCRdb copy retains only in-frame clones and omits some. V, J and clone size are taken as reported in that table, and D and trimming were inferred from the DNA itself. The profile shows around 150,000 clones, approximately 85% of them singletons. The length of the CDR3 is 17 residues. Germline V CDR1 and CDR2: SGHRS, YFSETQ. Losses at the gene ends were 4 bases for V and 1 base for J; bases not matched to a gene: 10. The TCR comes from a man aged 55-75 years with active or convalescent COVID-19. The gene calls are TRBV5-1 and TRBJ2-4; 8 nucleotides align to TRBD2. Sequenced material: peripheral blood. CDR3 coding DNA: TGCGCCAGCAGCCCAACTAGCGGCAATCAGGCCAAAAACATTCAGTACTTC. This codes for CASSPTSGNQAKNIQYF.